This entry lists 30 T cell receptor beta chains sequenced from one sample in a study of blood T cell repertoires in COVID-19. Profiling relied on immunoSEQ multiplex PCR, and the TCRdb table lists in-frame clones only, not all of them. The sample includes 350,000 or so clones, more than 70% of them seen just once. Material: peripheral blood. The receptors come from a woman aged 30 to 39 with COVID-19, enrolled during active disease.

The chain joins TRBV3-1 (or the pseudogene TRBV3-2) to TRBJ1-4; 9 nucleotides match TRBD1. Unmatched junction bases numbered 7, after V lost 4 bases and J lost 4 bases. This CDR3 is built from 16 residues. Germline assignment: CDR1 LGHDT and CDR2 YNNKEL (reference sequence). The CDR3 DNA sequence: TGTGCCAGCAGCCGCGGAACAGGGGGCTTTAATGAAAAACTGTTTTTT. This codes for CASSRGTGGFNEKLFF.

The chain joins TRBV3-1 (or the pseudogene TRBV3-2) to TRBJ1-1; D unresolved. CDR1 is LGHDT and CDR2 is YNNKEL in the germline V gene (reference sequence). V dropped 0 bases and J dropped 10 bases, with 9 bases sitting between them. The CDR3 is 12 amino acids. The CDR3 protein is CASSQDDEGAFF. As DNA, the CDR3 is TGTGCCAGCAGCCAAGACGACGAGGGAGCTTTCTTT.

The V and J genes are TRBV20-1 and TRBJ1-4, with D possibly TRBD1 on 5 matching bases. This CDR3 comprises 13 residues. Trimming removed 3 bases at V and 5 bases at J, with 10 bases between. Looked up from germline, CDR1 is DFQATT and CDR2 is SNEGSKA (reference sequence). The CDR3 region has the DNA TGCAGTGCTAGTCCCCCAGGGAATGAAAAACTGTTTTTT. Protein sequence: CSASPPGNEKLFF.

The V and J genes are TRBV7-2 and TRBJ1-5, with D hard to call. The CDR3 runs to 14 residues. CDR1 and CDR2 from the germline V gene are SGHTA and FQGNSA. Trimming removed 2 bases at V and 0 bases at J, with 5 bases between. CDR3 sequence (DNA): TGTGCCAGCAGCTTACGGTATAGCAATCAGCCCCAGCATTTT. Translating it yields CASSLRYSNQPQHF.

V gene TRBV5-8 combines with J gene TRBJ2-2; D unresolved. V lost 2 bases, J lost 6 bases, and 8 bases lay in between. CDR3 length: 13 amino acids. Germline-derived CDR1 and CDR2 are SGHTS and YDEGEE. CDR3 region: CASSLVSAGELFF. As DNA, the CDR3 is TGTGCCAGCAGCTTAGTCAGTGCCGGGGAGCTGTTTTTT.

The chain links TRBV9 to TRBJ2-3; the match to TRBD2 covers 7 bases. The V segment lost 3 bases and the J segment 0 bases; nucleotides outside the gene matches: 13. The CDR3 sequence is 18 residues long. Germline CDR1 is SGDLS and CDR2 is YYNGEE. Written as DNA, the CDR3 is TGTGCCAGCAGCGCTTTCCAGAATGGGGGGGTTAGCACAGATACGCAGTATTTT. It specifies CASSAFQNGGVSTDTQYF.

The V call is TRBV4-3, the J call TRBJ1-2; possibly TRBD1 for D (5 bases). The CDR3 length is 16 residues. Trimming removed 0 bases at V and 4 bases at J, with 15 bases between. Per the germline V gene, CDR1 is LGHNA and CDR2 is YSLEER. The DNA for the CDR3 is TGCGCCAGCAGCCAAGATCTGGGGGGGAGGGGCTATGGCTACACCTTC. It codes for CASSQDLGGRGYGYTF.

This chain connects TRBV11-2 to TRBJ2-5, with 8 bases that match TRBD2. CDR3 size: 14 residues. Looked up from germline, CDR1 is SGHAT and CDR2 is FQNNGV. Losses at the gene ends were 5 bases for V and 4 bases for J; bases not matched to a gene: 6. As DNA, the CDR3 is TGTGCCAGCAGCCTTAGACGGGGGGGAGAGACCCAGTACTTC. Amino acid sequence: CASSLRRGGETQYF.

The chain links TRBV5-1 to TRBJ1-2; no clear D. V was trimmed by 1 base and J by 2 bases, leaving 9 bases between them. The length of the CDR3 is 14 residues. The germline V gene has CDR1 SGHRS and CDR2 YFSETQ. CDR3 DNA: TGCGCCAGCAGCTTGAGTACAGAAAACTATGGCTACACCTTC. It is translated as CASSLSTENYGYTF. Full variable domain (rest looked up from reference TRBV5-1 and TRBJ1-2): KAGVTQTPRYLIKTRGQQVTLSCSPISGHRSVSWYQQTPGQGLQFLFEYFSETQRNKGNFPGRFSGRQFSNSRSEMNVSTLELGDSALYLCASSLSTENYGYTFGSGTRLTVV.

The chain employs TRBV19 and TRBJ2-7, with 9 bases that match TRBD1. Germline assignment: CDR1 LNHDA and CDR2 SQIVND (reference sequence). The V and J ends lost 7 bases and 2 bases, in that order; junction bases with no gene match: 9. This CDR3 spans 15 amino acids. CDR3 sequence reads: CASTPSGTGTYEQYF. CDR3 nucleotide sequence: TGTGCCAGTACCCCCTCCGGGACAGGGACCTACGAGCAGTACTTC.

The rearrangement uses TRBV10-2 and TRBJ1-2; TRBD1 matches at 10 bases. V was pared by 4 bases and J by 3 bases, with 5 bases of the junction left unmatched. The V gene's germline CDR1 is WSHSY and CDR2 SAAADI. This CDR3 is 15 amino acids long. The CDR3 is CASSGTGTGDYGYTF. For the CDR3, the DNA is TGCGCCAGCAGTGGTACCGGGACAGGGGACTATGGCTACACCTTC.

This clone has more than one count but fewer than ten. The chain carries TRBV11-2 and TRBJ1-1, with TRBD1 as a possible D gene (5 bases). The V and J ends lost 2 bases and 4 bases respectively, with 8 bases between them. Germline V gene sequence: CDR1 SGHAT, CDR2 FQNNGV. CDR3 length equals 13 residues. The CDR3 DNA reads TGTGCCAGCAGCTTACAGGGCGGCACTGAAGCTTTCTTT. Its translation is CASSLQGGTEAFF.

This clone has only one observation. The chain employs TRBV5-8 and TRBJ2-5; the D gene is possibly TRBD2 (6 bases). V was trimmed by 0 bases and J by 4 bases, leaving 13 bases between them. Per germline, CDR1 SGHTS and CDR2 YDEGEE. This CDR3 spans 15 amino acids. CDR3: CASSLDVSGRETQYF. CDR3 coding DNA: TGTGCCAGCAGCTTGGACGTCTCCGGGAGAGAGACCCAGTACTTC. Drawing the rest from reference TRBV5-8 and TRBJ2-5, the complete variable domain is EAGVTQSPTHLIKTRGQQATLRCSPISGHTSVYWYQQALGLGLQFLLWYDEGEERNRGNFPPRFSGRQFPNYSSELNVNALELEDSALYLCASSLDVSGRETQYFGPGTRLLVL.

V gene TRBV6-4 combines with J gene TRBJ1-6; 7 bases are shared with TRBD1. V dropped 3 bases and J dropped 8; count of bases not matched to a gene: 4. The CDR3 runs to 14 residues. From germline, CDR1 is MRHNA and CDR2 SNTAGT. CDR3 DNA: TGTGCCAGCAGTGAGAAGGGGGCCGATTCACCCCTCCACTTT. Its translation: CASSEKGADSPLHF.

CDR3 in amino acids: CASSYRLGPLNYGYTF. The CDR3 nucleotides read TGTGCCAGCAGTTACCGTTTGGGCCCTTTGAACTATGGCTACACCTTC. The V gene is TRBV7-9, the J gene TRBJ1-2, with D hard to call. V lost 6 bases and J lost 2, with 19 bases in between. This CDR3 spans 16 amino acids. CDR1 SEHNR and CDR2 FQNEAQ come from the germline V gene (reference sequence).

This rearrangement joins TRBV19 to TRBJ2-7; TRBD1 aligns across 10 bases. The ends lost 5 bases at V and 5 bases at J; junction bases unmatched: 9. CDR3 size: 15 residues. From germline, CDR1 is LNHDA and CDR2 SQIVND (reference sequence). The CDR3 nucleotides read TGTGCCAGTAGTGCGACCGGGACAGGGGTCCACGAGCAGTACTTC. Protein product: CASSATGTGVHEQYF.

The chain employs TRBV7-2 and TRBJ2-1; no definite D call. V lost 2 bases and J lost 8, with 7 bases in between. Germline CDR1 and CDR2: SGHTA and FQGNSA. CDR3 length: 12 residues. This CDR3 is CASSLWRDEQFF. The CDR3 DNA reads as TGTGCCAGCAGCTTATGGAGAGATGAGCAGTTCTTC. The full variable domain, completed using reference TRBV7-2 and TRBJ2-1, is GAGVSQSPSNKVTEKGKDVELRCDPISGHTALYWYRQSLGQGLEFLIYFQGNSAPDKSGLPSDRFSAERTGGSVSTLTIQRTQQEDSAVYLCASSLWRDEQFFGPGTRLTVL.

The CDR3 reads CASSYGTGEHGELFF. The DNA for the CDR3 is TGTGCCAGCAGTTACGGGACAGGGGAACACGGGGAGCTGTTTTTT. The chain is built from TRBV27 and TRBJ2-2, with 10 bases fitting TRBD1. Trimming took 4 bases from V and 7 from J; bases not matched to a gene: 6. The germline gives CDR1 MNHEY, CDR2 SMNVEV (reference sequence). This CDR3 comprises 15 residues.

This clone was picked up one time. The rearrangement joins TRBV11-2 to TRBJ2-7; 11 bases align to TRBD2. The CDR3 has 15 amino acids. V dropped 4 bases and J dropped 4; count of bases not matched to a gene: 6. Germline CDR1 SGHAT, CDR2 FQNNGV. CDR3 residues: CASSSVAGGQYEQYF. The CDR3 coding sequence is TGTGCCAGCAGCTCGGTAGCGGGGGGGCAATACGAGCAGTACTTC.

The chain has TRBV3-1 (or the pseudogene TRBV3-2) and TRBJ2-2; no firm D call. The germline CDR1 and CDR2 sequences are LGHDT and YNNKEL (reference sequence). Trimming removed 1 base from V and 3 bases from J, with 12 bases in between. The CDR3 is 16 residues long. In DNA, the CDR3 is TGTGCCAGCAGCCAAGCCCGGGTAACGGACACCGGGGAGCTGTTTTTT. It yields the protein CASSQARVTDTGELFF.

The V and J genes are TRBV4-3 and TRBJ2-6; D is unresolved. The germline V gene encodes CDR1 LGHNA and CDR2 YSLEER. V lost 0 bases and J 1 base, leaving 7 bases between the germline ends. The CDR3 is made up of 16 amino acids. The DNA for the CDR3 is TGCGCCAGCAGCCAAGATATCGGTTCTGGGGCCAACGTCCTGACTTTC. It yields the protein CASSQDIGSGANVLTF.

The chain has TRBV6-1 and TRBJ1-2; 7 bases fit TRBD1. Germline CDR1 is MNHNS and CDR2 is SASEGT. The V and J ends lost 2 bases and 2 bases, in that order; junction bases with no gene match: 5. The CDR3 contains 15 residues. This CDR3 is CASSEPGQANYGYTF. As DNA, the CDR3 is TGTGCCAGCAGTGAACCCGGACAGGCAAACTATGGCTACACCTTC.

The chain is built from TRBV4-1 and TRBJ2-1, with 9 bases fitting TRBD1. J was trimmed by 5 bases and V by 4 bases; bases with no gene match: 9. The CDR3 sequence is 16 residues long. Germline V gene sequence: CDR1 MGHRA, CDR2 YSYEKL. This CDR3 is CASSLPGTGTNNEQFF. CDR3 nucleotides: TGCGCCAGCAGCCTGCCTGGGACAGGGACTAACAATGAGCAGTTCTTC.

The V call is TRBV10-2, the J call TRBJ1-6, with D possibly TRBD1 on 6 matching bases. This CDR3 region has 14 residues. Trimming cost V 7 bases and J 6 bases, with 13 bases left between them. Germline V lookup: CDR1 WSHSY, CDR2 SAAADI. CDR3 in DNA: TGCGCCAGCAATATACAGGGACCTAATTCACCCCTCCACTTT. It specifies CASNIQGPNSPLHF.

The V call is TRBV30, the J call TRBJ2-7, with 7 bases matching TRBD1. This CDR3 spans 11 amino acids. CDR1 is GTSNPN and CDR2 is SVGIG in the germline V gene (reference sequence). V shed 3 bases and J 12 bases; nucleotides not matched to a gene: 8. This CDR3 reads CAWSDRQGWYF. In DNA, the CDR3 is TGTGCCTGGAGCGATCGACAGGGATGGTACTTC.

The chain combines TRBV7-2 with TRBJ2-5; 8 nucleotides agree with TRBD1. The germline V gene encodes CDR1 SGHTA and CDR2 FQGNSA. The CDR3 loop spans 13 amino acids. V lost 5 bases, J lost 6 bases, and 5 bases stayed unmatched. The CDR3 here is CASSGQGAQTQYF. The DNA for the CDR3 is TGTGCCAGCAGCGGGCAGGGGGCCCAGACCCAGTACTTC.

Details on this clone: Within the sample, other DNA sequences also encode this same CDR3. The V call is TRBV2, the J call TRBJ1-5; 7 nucleotides agree with TRBD1. Unmatched junction bases numbered 4, after V lost 4 bases and J lost 4 bases. Germline V CDR1 and CDR2: SNHLY, FYNNEI. CDR3 length: 14 amino acids. The CDR3 region has the DNA TGTGCCAGCAGTGGACAGGGTCCTAATCAGCCCCAGCATTTT. Its protein is CASSGQGPNQPQHF.

This chain connects TRBV3-1 (or the pseudogene TRBV3-2) to TRBJ2-2, with a possible D match to TRBD1 (5 bases). Trimming stripped 4 bases from V and 4 bases from J, with 10 bases between. The CDR3 spans 14 residues. Germline V lookup: CDR1 LGHDT, CDR2 YNNKEL (reference sequence). The CDR3 region has the DNA TGTGCCAGCAGCCTTAACAGGCTCACCGGGGAGCTGTTTTTT. Translating it yields CASSLNRLTGELFF.

This clone was recorded once. V and J are TRBV2 and TRBJ2-1, with D perhaps matching TRBD2 (5 bases). The CDR3 has 13 amino acids. Germline V lookup: CDR1 SNHLY, CDR2 FYNNEI. V was cut by 5 bases and J by 9 bases, with 14 bases left in between. This CDR3 reads CASSPPSFGEQFF. The CDR3 bases are TGTGCCAGCAGTCCCCCTAGCTTCGGTGAGCAGTTCTTC.

Of note for this clone: With a much larger clone just one base away, this may be a read error. The CDR3 reads CASSIEGTEAFF. CDR3 bases: TGTGCCAGTAGTATCGAGGGCACTGAAGCTTTCTTT. The chain couples TRBV19 to TRBJ1-1; D gene ambiguous. The CDR3 length is 12 residues. The germline gives CDR1 LNHDA, CDR2 SQIVND (reference sequence). V lost 3 bases to trimming and J lost 4 bases, with 6 bases between them.